A selection of T cell receptor beta chains follows, all from one sample in a study of T cell changes during pregnancy in multiple sclerosis. Method: immunoSEQ multiplex PCR; TCRdb's copy keeps in-frame clones and lacks some. This sample has tens of thousands of clones, with almost 95% found just once. The sample was CD8+ T cells from peripheral blood mononuclear cells, taken in the first trimester of pregnancy. These receptor sequences come from a female donor with multiple sclerosis, enrolled in a pregnancy study. The CDR3 runs from the conserved cysteine through the conserved F or W. A D gene is named only where the DNA matches it firmly. Some rows have no size entry. The others give once, few or many, or a class for an expanded clone.

V	D	J	size	CDR3	DNA
TRBV13	NA	TRBJ2-7	NA	CASSSSYEQYF	TGTGCCAGCAGCTCCAGCTACGAGCAGTACTTC
TRBV27	TRBD2	TRBJ2-1	NA	CASSPGLAGGPDNEQFF	TGTGCCAGCAGTCCGGGACTAGCGGGAGGGCCGGACAATGAGCAGTTCTTC
TRBV27	NA	TRBJ1-2	NA	CASSLKPGVYYGYTF	TGTGCCAGCAGTTTAAAGCCGGGGGTCTACTATGGCTACACCTTC
TRBV7-2	NA	TRBJ1-3	NA	CASSLDPGSGNTIYF	TGTGCCAGCAGCTTAGACCCAGGGTCAGGAAACACCATATATTTT
TRBV9	NA	TRBJ2-3	NA	CASSVEGGAGTDTQYF	TGTGCCAGCAGCGTAGAGGGGGGGGCGGGCACAGATACGCAGTATTTT
TRBV5-8	TRBD2	TRBJ2-7	NA	CASRTRGGYEQYF	TGTGCCAGCCGCACGCGGGGGGGATACGAGCAGTACTTC
TRBV27	TRBD1	TRBJ2-3	NA	CASQTGYGDTQYF	TGTGCCAGCCAGACAGGGTATGGAGATACGCAGTATTTT
TRBV10-3	NA	TRBJ2-1	NA	CAISGNQDLEMDEQFF	TGTGCCATCAGTGGAAACCAGGATCTCGAAATGGATGAGCAGTTCTTC
TRBV5-1	TRBD1	TRBJ1-1	few	CASTGQGVYTEAFF	TGCGCCAGCACCGGACAGGGTGTTTACACTGAAGCTTTCTTT
TRBV6-1	NA	TRBJ2-7	NA	CASSEGGWGGKSYEQYF	TGTGCCAGCAGTGAAGGTGGTTGGGGGGGCAAATCCTACGAGCAGTACTTC
TRBV28	NA	TRBJ2-1	NA	CASSSLRGVVLSYNEQFF	TGTGCCAGCAGCTCACTAAGGGGTGTAGTGCTCTCCTACAATGAGCAGTTCTTC
TRBV4-1	TRBD1	TRBJ2-1	NA	CASRIGQGNNNEQFF	TGCGCCAGCAGGATAGGACAGGGGAATAACAATGAGCAGTTCTTC
TRBV6-6	NA	TRBJ2-2	NA	CASEGGELFF	TGTGCCAGCGAGGGCGGGGAGCTGTTTTTT
TRBV2	NA	TRBJ1-1	NA	CASMTITEAFF	TGTGCCAGCATGACAATTACTGAAGCTTTCTTT
TRBV27	NA	TRBJ2-7	NA	CASSLNPSYEQYF	TGTGCCAGCAGTTTAAATCCTTCCTACGAGCAGTACTTC
TRBV4-1	NA	TRBJ2-1	NA	CASSQDLNEQFF	TGCGCCAGCAGCCAAGATCTGAATGAGCAGTTCTTC
TRBV19	NA	TRBJ2-7	NA	CASSSQGFYEQYF	TGTGCCAGTAGTTCTCAGGGGTTCTACGAGCAGTACTTC
TRBV27	TRBD1	TRBJ1-2	NA	CASSSRQGIRGYTF	TGTGCCAGCAGTTCACGACAGGGTATTAGGGGCTACACCTTC